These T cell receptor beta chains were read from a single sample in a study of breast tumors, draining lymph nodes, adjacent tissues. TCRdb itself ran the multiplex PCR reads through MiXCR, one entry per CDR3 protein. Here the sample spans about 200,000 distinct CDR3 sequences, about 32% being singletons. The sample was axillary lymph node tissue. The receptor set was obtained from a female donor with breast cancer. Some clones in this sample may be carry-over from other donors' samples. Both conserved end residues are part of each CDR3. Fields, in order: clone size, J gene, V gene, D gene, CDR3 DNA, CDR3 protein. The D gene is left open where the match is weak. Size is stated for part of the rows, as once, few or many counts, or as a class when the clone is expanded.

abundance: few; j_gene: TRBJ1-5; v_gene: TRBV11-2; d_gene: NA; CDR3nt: TGTGCCAGCAGCTTGGGGGGTGGTAGGCAGCCCCAGCATTTT; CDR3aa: CASSLGGGRQPQHF
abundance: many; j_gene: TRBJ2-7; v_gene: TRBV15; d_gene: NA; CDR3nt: TGTGCCACCAGCAGAGCCAGAACGTACTACGAGCAGTACTTC; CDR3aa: CATSRARTYYEQYF
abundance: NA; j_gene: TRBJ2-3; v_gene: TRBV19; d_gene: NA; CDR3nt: TGTGCCAGTAGTGCCTACCTTCTTAGCCCAGATACGCAGTATTTT; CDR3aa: CASSAYLLSPDTQYF
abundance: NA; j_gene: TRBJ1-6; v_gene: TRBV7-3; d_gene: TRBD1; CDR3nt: TGTGCCAGCAGCTTAGGGGGGACAGGGGCTACGAGTTCACCCCTCCACTTT; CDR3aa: CASSLGGTGATSSPLHF
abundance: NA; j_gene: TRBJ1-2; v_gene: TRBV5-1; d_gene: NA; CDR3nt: TGCGCCAGCAGCTTGGAGGACACTATTGACGGCTACACCTTC; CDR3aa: CASSLEDTIDGYTF
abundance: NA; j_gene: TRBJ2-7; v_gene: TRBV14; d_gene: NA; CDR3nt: TGTGCCAGCAGCGTGGGTGCCGGGCCTACCTACGAGCAGTACTTC; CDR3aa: CASSVGAGPTYEQYF
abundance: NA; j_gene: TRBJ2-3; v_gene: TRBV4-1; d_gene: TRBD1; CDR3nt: TGCGCCAACCCCCCCGGGGACAGGGGAGTAGATACGCAGTATTTT; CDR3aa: CANPPGDRGVDTQYF
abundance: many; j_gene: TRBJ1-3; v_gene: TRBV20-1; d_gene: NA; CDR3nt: TGCAGTTCTAAGAGGCCCGACTCTGGAAACACCATATATTTT; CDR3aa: CSSKRPDSGNTIYF
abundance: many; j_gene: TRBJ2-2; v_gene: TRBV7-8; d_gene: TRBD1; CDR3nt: TGTGCCAGCAGCTCCCGACAGGGTGACACCGGGGAGCTGTTTTTT; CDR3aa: CASSSRQGDTGELFF
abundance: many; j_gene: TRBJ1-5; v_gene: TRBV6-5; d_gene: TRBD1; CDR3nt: TGTGCCAGCAGTTACGGACAGGCCCAGCCCCAGCATTTT; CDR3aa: CASSYGQAQPQHF
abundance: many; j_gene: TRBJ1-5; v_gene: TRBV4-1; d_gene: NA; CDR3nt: TGCGCCAGCAGCCCCGGGTCGGTCAATCAGCCCCAGCATTTT; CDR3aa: CASSPGSVNQPQHF
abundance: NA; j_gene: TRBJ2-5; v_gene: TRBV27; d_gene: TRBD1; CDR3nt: TGTGCCAGCAGTCCCCAGGGGGTCAGGGACCGCCAAGAGACCCAGTACTTC; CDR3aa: CASSPQGVRDRQETQYF
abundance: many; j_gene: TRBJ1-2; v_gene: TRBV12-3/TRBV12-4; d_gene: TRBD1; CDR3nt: TGTGCCAGCAGCCCGGGACAGATACTAACTAGGGGCTACACCTTC; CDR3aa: CASSPGQILTRGYTF
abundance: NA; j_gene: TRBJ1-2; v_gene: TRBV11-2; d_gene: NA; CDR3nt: TGTGCCAGCAGGATGGGGGCGGATGCCTACACCTTC; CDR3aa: CASRMGADAYTF
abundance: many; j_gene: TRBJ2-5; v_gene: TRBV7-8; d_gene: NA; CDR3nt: TGTGCCAGCAGCTTAGCGGGAGAAGGAAAGACCCAGTACTTC; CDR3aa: CASSLAGEGKTQYF
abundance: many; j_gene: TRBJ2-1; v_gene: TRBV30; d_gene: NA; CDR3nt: TGTGCCTGGTCGAAGGATTACAATGAGCAGTTCTTC; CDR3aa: CAWSKDYNEQFF
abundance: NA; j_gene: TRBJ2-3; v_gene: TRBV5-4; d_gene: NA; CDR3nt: TGTGCCAGCAGCTTAGAGGGACGAGGGCGTGGAGATACGCAGTATTTT; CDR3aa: CASSLEGRGRGDTQYF
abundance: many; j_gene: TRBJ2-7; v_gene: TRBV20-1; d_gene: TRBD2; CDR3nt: TGCAGTGCCAGACTAGCGGGAGGGCCGTACGAGCAGTACTTC; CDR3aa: CSARLAGGPYEQYF
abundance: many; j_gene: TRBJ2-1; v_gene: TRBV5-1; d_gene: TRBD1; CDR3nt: TGCGCCAGCAGCTCAACCCCCGGGACAGGGTCGTACAATGAGCAGTTCTTC; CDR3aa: CASSSTPGTGSYNEQFF
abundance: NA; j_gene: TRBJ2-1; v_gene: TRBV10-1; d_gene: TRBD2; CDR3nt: TGCGCCAGCAGTGAGGGGACTAGCGGGACCCATGAGCAGTTCTTC; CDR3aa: CASSEGTSGTHEQFF
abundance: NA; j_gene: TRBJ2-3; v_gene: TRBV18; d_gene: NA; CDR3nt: TGTGCCAGCTCACCGGCGACAGATCCTAGCACAGATACGCAGTATTTT; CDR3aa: CASSPATDPSTDTQYF